The present entry profiles one T cell receptor (beta chain) with its context. These data come from a study of shared T cell receptors in the human thymus. Using immunoSEQ multiplex PCR, the repertoire was profiled, and TCRdb retains in-frame clones only, with some absent. The sample gives more than 550,000 clones, approximately 87% of which show up once; about 0.0094% is in the top ten. CDR3 size: 15 residues. CDR1 and CDR2 (germline): MDHEN, SYDVKM. Trimming cost V 6 bases and J 5 bases; bases outside gene matches: 10. The same specimen was also included in a second study, on human thymus T cells. That report adds: Thymus specimens were resections from corrective heart surgery. It looked as if thymic and blood repertoires used V and J genes in a biased way. Thymic repertoires overlap heavily among unrelated individuals, related research has reported.

This clonotype was sampled from a boy in the first two years of life with a congenital heart defect. The source material was thymocytes. The chain uses TRBV28 and TRBJ2-3; TRBD1 matches at 8 bases. The CDR3 DNA sequence: TGTGCCAGCAGGGTAACAGGGGGAGGTGGAGATACGCAGTATTTT. It specifies CASRVTGGGGDTQYF.